This TCR beta chain emerged from a study of low-dose radiotherapy and immunotherapy resistance in tumors. This clonotype was seen ten or more times. The time point here: after trial treatment. Documented treatment: LDRT plus nivolumab, ipilimumab, low-dose cyclophosphamide and aspirin (RACIN trial). Primers used for first-strand cDNA, a TRAV- and TRBV-specific set, covered both alpha and beta chains. Over roughly 20 PCR cycles, TCRs were amplified from a constant-region primer and V-primer adapter. TCRdb redid the calling of the reads with MiXCR, one entry per CDR3 protein. The repertoire has some 57,000 distinct CDR3 sequences, about a quarter of them found once; the top ten carry approximately 7.2%. The receptor was isolated from a male donor with prostate cancer. The material sequenced was PBMCs, taken after low-dose radiotherapy plus immunotherapy.

The CDR3 bases are TGCGCCAGCAGCGAGGGGGGGCAGGGCGCGCCCCAGCATTTT. This translates into CASSEGGQGAPQHF. The J gene is TRBJ1-5, the V gene TRBV4-3; perhaps TRBD1 as D (6 bases). Germline CDR1 reads LGHNA; CDR2 reads YSLEER. The germline V and J ends were trimmed by 5 bases and 9 bases, with 17 bases remaining between them. The CDR3 consists of 14 residues.